This passage covers 7 T cell receptor beta chains from one sample sequenced in a study of cytomegalovirus exposure and HLA in healthy donors. Use of 60 Vbeta and 13 Jbeta primers characterized the PCR. Only in-frame clones appear in the TCRdb table, and some are missing; sequencing was by immunoSEQ multiplex PCR. The table records 150,000 to 200,000 clones, about 80% of them present only once. What was sequenced was PBMCs. Receptors were obtained from a woman in her thirties or forties in good health and CMV-seronegative.

The gene calls are TRBV6-1 and TRBJ2-5, with 10 bases fitting TRBD2. Germline CDR1 and CDR2: MNHNS and SASEGT. The CDR3 length is 13 residues. V dropped 6 bases and J dropped 5; count of bases not matched to a gene: 3. Written as DNA, the CDR3 is TGTGCCAGCAGAGCGGGAGGGGTGGAGACCCAGTACTTC. Its protein is CASRAGGVETQYF.

The chain is built from TRBV19 and TRBJ1-2; 7 bases map to TRBD1. Per germline, CDR1 LNHDA and CDR2 SQIVND (reference sequence). V lost 6 bases, J lost 3 bases, and 13 bases stayed unmatched. CDR3 length: 16 amino acids. The CDR3 region has the DNA TGTGCCAGTAGGCGAAGGACGGACAGGAGCGACTATGGCTACACCTTC. Amino acids: CASRRRTDRSDYGYTF.

The V and J genes are TRBV9 and TRBJ2-1; 10 bases align to TRBD2. The germline gives CDR1 SGDLS, CDR2 YYNGEE. Trimming took 0 bases from V and 9 from J; bases not matched to a gene: 3. The CDR3 is made up of 14 amino acids. The CDR3 sequence: CASSVAGLAAEQFF. CDR3 nucleotides: TGTGCCAGCAGCGTAGCTGGACTAGCGGCTGAGCAGTTCTTC.

Concerning this clone itself: The sample has other DNA sequences that encode this CDR3 too. This chain uses TRBV28 with TRBJ2-6, with 10 bases identical to TRBD1. The V segment lost 6 bases and the J segment 0 bases; nucleotides outside the gene matches: 5. Germline CDR1 and CDR2: MDHEN and SYDVKM. CDR3 length: 17 residues. The CDR3 DNA sequence: TGTGCCAGCAGCTTGACAGGGGGCGGCTCTGGGGCCAACGTCCTGACTTTC. It codes for CASSLTGGGSGANVLTF.

By share of the sample, this clone is medium-sized. The chain uses TRBV19 and TRBJ2-1; D gene ambiguous. This CDR3 has 14 amino acids. Trimming shortened V by 3 bases and J by 13 bases, and 19 bases separated the two germline ends. Per germline, CDR1 LNHDA and CDR2 SQIVND (reference sequence). The CDR3: CASSITPSSGEQFF. The CDR3, as DNA: TGTGCCAGTAGTATCACCCCCTCATCCGGAGAACAGTTCTTC.

The CDR3 loop is CASSLGTIQQFF. CDR3 nucleotide sequence: TGTGCCAGCAGCCTGGGGACTATCCAGCAGTTCTTC. This rearrangement joins TRBV5-8 to TRBJ2-1, with 7 bases aligning to TRBD2. The V gene end was trimmed by 4 bases and the J gene end by 11 bases; junction bases not matched to a gene: 6. Germline CDR1 reads SGHTS; CDR2 reads YDEGEE. The CDR3 length is 12 residues.

The chain is built from TRBV5-1 and TRBJ2-7, with D possibly being TRBD1 (7 bases). The V and J ends lost 4 bases and 2 bases respectively, with 13 bases between them. The CDR3 is 14 residues long. Germline loops: CDR1 SGHRS, CDR2 YFSETQ. The DNA for the CDR3 is TGCGCCAGCAGCGCGGGACAGACCGCCTACGAGCAGTACTTC. It is translated as CASSAGQTAYEQYF.